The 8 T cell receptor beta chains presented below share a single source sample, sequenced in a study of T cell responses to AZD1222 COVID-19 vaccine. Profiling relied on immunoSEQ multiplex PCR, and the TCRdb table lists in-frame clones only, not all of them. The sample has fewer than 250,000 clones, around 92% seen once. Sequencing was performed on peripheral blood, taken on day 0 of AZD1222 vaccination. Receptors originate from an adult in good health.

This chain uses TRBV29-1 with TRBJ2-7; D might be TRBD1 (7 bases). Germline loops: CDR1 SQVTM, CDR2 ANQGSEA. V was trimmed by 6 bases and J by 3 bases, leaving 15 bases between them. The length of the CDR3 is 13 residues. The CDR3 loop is CSVGQGGLYEQYF. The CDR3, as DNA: TGCAGCGTGGGCCAGGGGGGCCTCTACGAGCAGTACTTC.

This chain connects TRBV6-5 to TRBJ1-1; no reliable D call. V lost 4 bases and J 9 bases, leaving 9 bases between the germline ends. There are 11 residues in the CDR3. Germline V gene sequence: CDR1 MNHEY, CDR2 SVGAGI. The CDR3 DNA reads TGTGCCAGCAGTTCCCCAAGAAAAGCTTTCTTT. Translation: CASSSPRKAFF.

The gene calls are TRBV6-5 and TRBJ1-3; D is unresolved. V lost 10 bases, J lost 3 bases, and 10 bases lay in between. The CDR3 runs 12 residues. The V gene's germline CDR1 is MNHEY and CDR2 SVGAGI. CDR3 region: CATLDYGNTIYF. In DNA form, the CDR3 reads TGTGCCACCCTAGACTATGGAAACACCATATATTTT.

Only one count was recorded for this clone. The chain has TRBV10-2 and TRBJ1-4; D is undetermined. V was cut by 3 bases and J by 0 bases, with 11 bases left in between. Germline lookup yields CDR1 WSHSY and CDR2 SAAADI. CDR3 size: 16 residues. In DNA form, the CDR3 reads TGCGCCAGCAGTGATGTAGATCTCTCAACTAATGAAAAACTGTTTTTT. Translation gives CASSDVDLSTNEKLFF.

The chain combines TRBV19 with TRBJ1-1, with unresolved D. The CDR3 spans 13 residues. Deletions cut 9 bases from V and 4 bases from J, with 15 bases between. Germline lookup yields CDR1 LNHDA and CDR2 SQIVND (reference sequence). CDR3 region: CASRSPLGTEAFF. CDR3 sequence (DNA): TGTGCCAGCCGCTCGCCGTTGGGCACTGAAGCTTTCTTT.

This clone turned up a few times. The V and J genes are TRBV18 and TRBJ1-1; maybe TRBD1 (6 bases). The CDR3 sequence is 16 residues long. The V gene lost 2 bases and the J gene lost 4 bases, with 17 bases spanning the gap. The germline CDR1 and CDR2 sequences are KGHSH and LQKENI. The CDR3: CASSPGGGERGTEAFF. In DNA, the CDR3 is TGTGCCAGCTCACCAGGGGGCGGGGAGAGGGGCACTGAAGCTTTCTTT.

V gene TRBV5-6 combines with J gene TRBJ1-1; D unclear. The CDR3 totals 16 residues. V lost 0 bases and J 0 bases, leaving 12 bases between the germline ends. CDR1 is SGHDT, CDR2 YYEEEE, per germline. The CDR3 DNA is TGTGCCAGCAGCTTGGCTGTCCTAGGGATGAACACTGAAGCTTTCTTT. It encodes CASSLAVLGMNTEAFF.

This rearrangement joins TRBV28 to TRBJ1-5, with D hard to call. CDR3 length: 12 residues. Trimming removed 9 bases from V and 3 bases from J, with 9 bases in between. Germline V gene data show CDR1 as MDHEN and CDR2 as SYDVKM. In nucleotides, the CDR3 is TGTGCCAGTACCACCCTCAATCAGCCCCAGCATTTT. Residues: CASTTLNQPQHF. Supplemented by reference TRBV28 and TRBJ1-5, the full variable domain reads DVKVTQSSRYLVKRTGEKVFLECVQDMDHENMFWYRQDPGLGLRLIYFSYDVKMKEKGDIPEGYSVSREKKERFSLILESASTNQTSMYLCASTTLNQPQHFGDGTRLSIL.